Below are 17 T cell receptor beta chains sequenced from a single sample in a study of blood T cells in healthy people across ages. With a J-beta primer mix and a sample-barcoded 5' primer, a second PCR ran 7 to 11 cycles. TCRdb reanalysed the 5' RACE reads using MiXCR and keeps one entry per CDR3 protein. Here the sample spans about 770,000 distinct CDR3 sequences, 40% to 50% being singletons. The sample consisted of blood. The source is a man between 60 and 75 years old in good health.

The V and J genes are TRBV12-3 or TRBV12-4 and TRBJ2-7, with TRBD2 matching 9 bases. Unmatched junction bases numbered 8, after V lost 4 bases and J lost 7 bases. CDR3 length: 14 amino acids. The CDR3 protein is CASSSGTSIYEQYF. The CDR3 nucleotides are TGTGCCAGCAGTTCCGGGACTAGCATCTATGAGCAGTACTTC.

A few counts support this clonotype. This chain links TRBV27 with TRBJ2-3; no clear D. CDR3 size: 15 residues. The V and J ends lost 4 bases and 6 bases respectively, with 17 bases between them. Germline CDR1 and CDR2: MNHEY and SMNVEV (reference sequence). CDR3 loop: CASSSWRFAPDTQYF. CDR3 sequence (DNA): TGTGCCAGCAGTTCATGGCGCTTTGCACCGGATACGCAGTATTTT.

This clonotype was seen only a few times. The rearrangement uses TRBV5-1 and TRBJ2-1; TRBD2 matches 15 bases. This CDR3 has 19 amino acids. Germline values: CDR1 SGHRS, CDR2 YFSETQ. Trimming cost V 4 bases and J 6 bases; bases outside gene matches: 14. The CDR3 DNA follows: TGCGCCAGCAGCACCCGCGGACTAGCGGGGGGGACAACCCGCAATGAGCAGTTCTTC. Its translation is CASSTRGLAGGTTRNEQFF.

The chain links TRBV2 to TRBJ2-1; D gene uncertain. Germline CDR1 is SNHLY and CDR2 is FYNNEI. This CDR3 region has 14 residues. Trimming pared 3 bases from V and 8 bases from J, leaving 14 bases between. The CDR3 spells CASSDGFRIDEQFF. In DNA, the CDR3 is TGTGCCAGCAGTGATGGGTTTAGAATCGATGAGCAGTTCTTC.

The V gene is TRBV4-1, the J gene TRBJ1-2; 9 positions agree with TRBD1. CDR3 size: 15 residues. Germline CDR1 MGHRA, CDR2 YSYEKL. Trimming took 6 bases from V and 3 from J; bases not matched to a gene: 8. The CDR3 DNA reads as TGCGCCAGCAGGCTACAGGGGGCGGATCACTATGGCTACACCTTC. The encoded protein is CASRLQGADHYGYTF.

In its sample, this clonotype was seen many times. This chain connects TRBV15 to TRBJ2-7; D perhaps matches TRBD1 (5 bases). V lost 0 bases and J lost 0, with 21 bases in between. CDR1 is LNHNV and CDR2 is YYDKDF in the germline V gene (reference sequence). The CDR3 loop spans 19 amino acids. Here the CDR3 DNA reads TGTGCCACCAGCAGAGAACAGGCCTCTTGGGGCAGGGCCTCCTACGAGCAGTACTTC. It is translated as CATSREQASWGRASYEQYF. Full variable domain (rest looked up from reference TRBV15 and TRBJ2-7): DAMVIQNPRYQVTQFGKPVTLSCSQTLNHNVMYWYQQKSSQAPKLLFHYYDKDFNNEADTPDNFQSRRPNTSFCFLDIRSPGLGDTAMYLCATSREQASWGRASYEQYFGPGTRLTVT.

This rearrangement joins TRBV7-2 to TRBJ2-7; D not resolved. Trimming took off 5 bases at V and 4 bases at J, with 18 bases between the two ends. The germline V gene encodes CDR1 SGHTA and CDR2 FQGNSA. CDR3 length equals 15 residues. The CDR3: CASSPGPVKSYEQYF. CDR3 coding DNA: TGTGCCAGCAGCCCAGGCCCAGTTAAATCATACGAGCAGTACTTC.

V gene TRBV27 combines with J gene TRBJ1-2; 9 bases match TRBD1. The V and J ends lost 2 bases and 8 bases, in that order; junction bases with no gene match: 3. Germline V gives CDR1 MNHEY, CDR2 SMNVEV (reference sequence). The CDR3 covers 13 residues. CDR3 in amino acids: CASSLRGQGGYTF. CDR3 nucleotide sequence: TGTGCCAGCAGTTTAAGGGGACAGGGAGGCTACACCTTC.

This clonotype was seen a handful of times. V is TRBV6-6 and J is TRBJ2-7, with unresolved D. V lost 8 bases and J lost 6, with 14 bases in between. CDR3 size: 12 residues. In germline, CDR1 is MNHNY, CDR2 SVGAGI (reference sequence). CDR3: CASASNGREQYF. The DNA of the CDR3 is TGTGCCAGCGCTTCGAACGGACGCGAGCAGTACTTC.

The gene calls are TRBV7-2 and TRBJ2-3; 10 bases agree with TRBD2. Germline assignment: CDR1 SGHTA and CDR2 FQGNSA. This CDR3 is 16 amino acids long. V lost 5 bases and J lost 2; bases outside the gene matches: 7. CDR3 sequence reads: CASSGIAGGFTDTQYF. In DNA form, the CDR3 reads TGTGCCAGCAGCGGGATAGCGGGGGGTTTCACAGATACGCAGTATTTT.

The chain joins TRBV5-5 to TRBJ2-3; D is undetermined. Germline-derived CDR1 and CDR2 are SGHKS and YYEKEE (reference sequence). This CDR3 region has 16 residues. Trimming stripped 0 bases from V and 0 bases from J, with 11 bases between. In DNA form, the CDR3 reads TGTGCCAGCAGCTTGGGACTTACCTCTAGCACAGATACGCAGTATTTT. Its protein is CASSLGLTSSTDTQYF.

This CDR3 is CASSKGGQHYNEQFF. Here the CDR3 DNA reads TGTGCCAGCAGCAAAGGTGGACAGCACTACAATGAGCAGTTCTTC. V is TRBV21-1 and J is TRBJ2-1; TRBD1, the table's D call, was not compared with the DNA. TRBV21-1 is an annotated pseudogene. The CDR3 totals 15 residues.

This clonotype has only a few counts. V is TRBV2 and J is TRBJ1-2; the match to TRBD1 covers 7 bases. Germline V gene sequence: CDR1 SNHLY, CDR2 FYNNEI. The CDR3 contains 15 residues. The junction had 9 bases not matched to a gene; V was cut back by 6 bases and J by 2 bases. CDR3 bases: TGTGCCAGCAGCCCGACAGGGACCAACAACTATGGCTACACCTTC. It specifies CASSPTGTNNYGYTF.

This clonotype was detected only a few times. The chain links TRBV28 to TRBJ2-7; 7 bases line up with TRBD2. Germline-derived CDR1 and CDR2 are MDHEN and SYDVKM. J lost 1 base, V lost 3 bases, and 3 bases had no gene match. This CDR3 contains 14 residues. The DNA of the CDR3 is TGTGCCAGCAGTTTCCCTAGCGGATCCTACGAGCAGTACTTC. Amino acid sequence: CASSFPSGSYEQYF.

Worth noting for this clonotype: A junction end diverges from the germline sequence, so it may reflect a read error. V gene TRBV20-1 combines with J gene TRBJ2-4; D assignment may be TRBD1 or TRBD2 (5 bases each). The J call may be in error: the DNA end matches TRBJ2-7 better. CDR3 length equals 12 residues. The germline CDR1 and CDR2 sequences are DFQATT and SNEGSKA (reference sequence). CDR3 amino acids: CSTRARDREQYF. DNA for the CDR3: TGCAGTACTAGAGCCAGGGATCGCGAGCAGTACTTC.

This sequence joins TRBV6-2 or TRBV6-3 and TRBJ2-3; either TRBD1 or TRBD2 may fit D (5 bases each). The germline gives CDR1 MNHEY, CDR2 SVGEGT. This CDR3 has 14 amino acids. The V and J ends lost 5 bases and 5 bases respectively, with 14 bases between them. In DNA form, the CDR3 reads TGTGCCAGCAGTCCCCGGGGCCCGGAAGATACGCAGTATTTT. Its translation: CASSPRGPEDTQYF.

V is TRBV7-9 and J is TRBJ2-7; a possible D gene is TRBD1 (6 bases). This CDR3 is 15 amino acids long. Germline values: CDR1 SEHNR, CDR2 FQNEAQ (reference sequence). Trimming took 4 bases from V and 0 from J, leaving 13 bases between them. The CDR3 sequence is CASSSRQDPSYEQYF. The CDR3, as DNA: TGTGCCAGCAGCTCTCGACAGGACCCCTCCTACGAGCAGTACTTC.